This passage covers 14 T cell receptor beta chains from one sample sequenced in a study of identical twins. Via MiXCR, TCRdb re-called the 5' RACE reads, giving one row per CDR3 protein. The sample lists some 1,600,000 distinct CDR3 sequences; under 35% were seen once. Sequencing used cord blood. The source of these receptors is a newborn girl in good health.

This clonotype was counted between two and nine times. The rearrangement links TRBV20-1 to TRBJ2-3; no clear D. Trimming took off 0 bases at V and 2 bases at J, with 15 bases between the two ends. The CDR3 totals 16 residues. Germline lookup yields CDR1 DFQATT and CDR2 SNEGSKA (reference sequence). CDR3 loop: CSARDSKTFYTDTQYF. For the CDR3, the DNA is TGCAGTGCTAGAGATTCGAAGACCTTTTACACAGATACGCAGTATTTT.

The V call is TRBV25-1, the J call TRBJ2-2; 10 positions agree with TRBD2. This CDR3 comprises 18 residues. With V trimmed by 1 base and J by 5 bases, 10 bases remained unmatched. Germline V CDR1 and CDR2: MGHDK, SYGVNS. The CDR3 DNA sequence: TGTGCCAGCAGTGAATCTTTAGGACTAGCGGAACGGACCGGGGAGCTGTTTTTT. Its translation: CASSESLGLAERTGELFF.

V gene TRBV21-1 combines with J gene TRBJ2-2; the table's D call, TRBD2, was not checked against the DNA. TRBV21-1 is tagged as a pseudogene. This CDR3 spans 18 amino acids. Here the CDR3 DNA reads TGTGCCAGCAGCTTACCTTATCTAGCGGGAGGAAGCACCGGGGAGCTGTTTTTT. This translates into CASSLPYLAGGSTGELFF.

This clonotype appeared a few times. This chain uses TRBV2 with TRBJ1-2; D is possibly TRBD1 (5 bases). V dropped 6 bases and J dropped 3 bases, with 17 bases sitting between them. The CDR3 has 15 amino acids. Germline V gene lookup returns CDR1 SNHLY and CDR2 FYNNEI. CDR3 sequence: CASRTEFSSYYGYTF. CDR3 coding DNA: TGTGCCAGCAGGACAGAGTTTTCCTCTTACTATGGCTACACCTTC.

This chain uses TRBV28 with TRBJ2-1; D call uncertain. The CDR3 sequence is 14 residues long. CDR1 is MDHEN, CDR2 SYDVKM, per germline. Trimming took off 6 bases at V and 6 bases at J, with 15 bases between the two ends. CDR3 loop: CASRSPGWPNEQFF. The CDR3 coding sequence is TGTGCCAGCAGATCTCCGGGCTGGCCCAATGAGCAGTTCTTC.

This clonotype was observed at least ten times. The rearrangement joins TRBV24-1 to TRBJ2-5, with 7 positions matching TRBD1. This CDR3 is built from 13 residues. V lost 5 bases, J lost 2 bases, and 1 base stayed unmatched. Germline-derived CDR1 and CDR2 are KGHDR and SFDVKD. The CDR3 nucleotides are TGTGCCACCAGTGCAGGGGGTCAAGAGACCCAGTACTTC. This sequence encodes CATSAGGQETQYF.

Turning to this clonotype: Relative to the germline gene, one junction end is altered; a read error may explain this. V usage is TRBV14 and J usage is TRBJ1-6; D is uncertain. The length of the CDR3 is 12 residues. Looked up from germline, CDR1 is SGHDN and CDR2 is FVKESK. CDR3 protein: CASSPRTRALRF. The DNA of the CDR3 is TGTGCCAGCAGCCCTCGTACACGGGCCCTCCGCTTT.

The sample holds many counts of this clonotype. This chain connects TRBV29-1 to TRBJ1-4; TRBD1 matches at 10 bases. The V gene end was trimmed by 4 bases and the J gene end by 8 bases; junction bases not matched to a gene: 7. The CDR3 has 14 amino acids. Germline V CDR1 and CDR2: SQVTM, ANQGSEA. The DNA for the CDR3 is TGCAGCGTTGCCGACAGGGGGCAAAGCGAAAAACTGTTTTTT. This codes for CSVADRGQSEKLFF. The variable domain in full, with the rest retrieved from reference TRBV29-1 and TRBJ1-4, is SAVISQKPSRDICQRGTSLTIQCQVDSQVTMMFWYRQQPGQSLTLIATANQGSEATYESGFVIDKFPISRPNLTFSTLTVSNMSPEDSSIYLCSVADRGQSEKLFFGSGTQLSVL.

V gene TRBV4-1 combines with J gene TRBJ2-5; D is undetermined. V gave up 1 base and J gave up 1 base, with 19 bases separating them. The CDR3 runs 18 residues. Germline V gene sequence: CDR1 MGHRA, CDR2 YSYEKL. The CDR3 is CASSQVKSFRMSQETQYF. The CDR3 DNA is TGCGCCAGCAGCCAAGTTAAAAGCTTTCGGATGAGCCAAGAGACCCAGTACTTC.

The chain is built from TRBV2 and TRBJ2-3; 8 bases are shared with TRBD1. V lost 6 bases and J lost 6; bases outside the gene matches: 11. Germline-derived CDR1 and CDR2 are SNHLY and FYNNEI. The CDR3 loop spans 15 amino acids. The CDR3 nucleotides read TGTGCCAGCAGCCGAGGACAGGGAGGTTTGGATACGCAGTATTTT. It translates to CASSRGQGGLDTQYF.

The V gene is TRBV6-2 or TRBV6-3, the J gene TRBJ2-3, with TRBD2 matching over 8 bases. The V gene end was trimmed by 8 bases and the J gene end by 3 bases; junction bases not matched to a gene: 7. Germline V gene sequence: CDR1 MNHEY, CDR2 SVGEGT. The CDR3 covers 14 residues. As DNA, the CDR3 is TGTGCCAGCCTCTCGGGGGGGCATACAGATACGCAGTATTTT. Translating it yields CASLSGGHTDTQYF.

The V gene is TRBV27, the J gene TRBJ1-6, with D uncertain. Per the germline V gene, CDR1 is MNHEY and CDR2 is SMNVEV (reference sequence). Trimming cost V 3 bases and J 0 bases, with 12 bases left between them. The CDR3 is 17 amino acids. The DNA for the CDR3 is TGTGCCAGCAGTTTTCGATGGGTCCACTCCTATAATTCACCCCTCCACTTT. Amino acids: CASSFRWVHSYNSPLHF.

J is TRBJ1-2 and V is TRBV27, with 10 positions matching TRBD1. V lost 5 bases and J lost 2; bases outside the gene matches: 5. CDR3 length equals 15 residues. The V gene's germline CDR1 is MNHEY and CDR2 SMNVEV (reference sequence). The DNA of the CDR3 is TGTGCCAGCAGTATCCTGGACAGGGGGAACTATGGCTACACCTTC. Protein: CASSILDRGNYGYTF.

This chain joins TRBV20-1 and TRBJ2-1; D is unresolved. V was trimmed by 1 base and J by 5 bases, leaving 15 bases between them. This CDR3 contains 15 residues. CDR1 is DFQATT, CDR2 SNEGSKA, per germline (reference sequence). The CDR3 region is CSARGSLRWDNEQFF. The CDR3 nucleotides are TGCAGTGCTAGAGGCAGTCTACGGTGGGACAATGAGCAGTTCTTC.